The sequence of this T cell receptor beta chain was determined in a study of identical twins. The CDR3 has 14 residues. Germline V gives CDR1 ENHRY, CDR2 SYGVKD. The germline V and J ends were trimmed by 5 bases and 1 base, with 11 bases remaining between them. Findings and limits, study-wide: Insertions ran lower in abundant cord blood beta clonotypes, though not in memory repertoires.

With respect to this clonotype: The antigen is not known.

Template switching added a universal primer site, and cDNA bore unique molecular identifiers. MiXCR, applied by TCRdb to the 5' RACE reads, yields one record per CDR3 protein. This table holds a few hundred thousand distinct CDR3 sequences, about 9% found once. This sample was also put to use in a study of yellow fever vaccine responses in identical twins.

The V gene is TRBV10-3, the J gene TRBJ2-5; a weak D match, TRBD2 (6 bases). The sample consisted of CD8+ T cells sorted from blood. This TCR derives from a woman aged 18-29 years in good health. CDR3 bases: TGTGCCATCAGTAACACGGGGGTCCAAGAGACCCAGTACTTC. Translated: CAISNTGVQETQYF.